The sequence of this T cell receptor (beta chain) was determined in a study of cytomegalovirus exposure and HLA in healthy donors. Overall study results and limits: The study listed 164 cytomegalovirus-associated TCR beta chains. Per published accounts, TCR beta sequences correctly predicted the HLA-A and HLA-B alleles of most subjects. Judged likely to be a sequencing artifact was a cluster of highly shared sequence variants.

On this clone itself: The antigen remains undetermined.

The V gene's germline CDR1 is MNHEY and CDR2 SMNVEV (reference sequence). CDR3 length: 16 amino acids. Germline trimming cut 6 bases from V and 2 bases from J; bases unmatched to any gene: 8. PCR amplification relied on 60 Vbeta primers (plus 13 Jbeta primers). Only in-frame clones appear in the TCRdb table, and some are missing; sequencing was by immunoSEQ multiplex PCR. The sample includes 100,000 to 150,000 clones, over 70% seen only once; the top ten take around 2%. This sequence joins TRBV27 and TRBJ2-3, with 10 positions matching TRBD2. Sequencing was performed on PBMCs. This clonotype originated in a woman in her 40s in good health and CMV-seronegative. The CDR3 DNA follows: TGTGCCAGCAGCATCGGGACTAGCGCGTTCACAGATACGCAGTATTTT. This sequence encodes CASSIGTSAFTDTQYF.